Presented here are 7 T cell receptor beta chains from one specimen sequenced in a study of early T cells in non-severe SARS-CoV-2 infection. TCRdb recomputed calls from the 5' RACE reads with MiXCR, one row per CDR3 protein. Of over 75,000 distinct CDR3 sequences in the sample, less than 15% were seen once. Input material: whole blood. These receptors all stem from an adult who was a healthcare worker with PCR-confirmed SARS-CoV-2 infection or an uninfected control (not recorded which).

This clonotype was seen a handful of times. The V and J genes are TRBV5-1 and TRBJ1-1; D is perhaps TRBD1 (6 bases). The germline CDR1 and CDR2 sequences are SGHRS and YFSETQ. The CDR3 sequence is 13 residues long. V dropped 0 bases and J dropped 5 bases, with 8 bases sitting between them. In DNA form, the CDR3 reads TGCGCCAGCAGCTTGGAGGGGGAGACTGAAGCTTTCTTT. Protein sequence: CASSLEGETEAFF.

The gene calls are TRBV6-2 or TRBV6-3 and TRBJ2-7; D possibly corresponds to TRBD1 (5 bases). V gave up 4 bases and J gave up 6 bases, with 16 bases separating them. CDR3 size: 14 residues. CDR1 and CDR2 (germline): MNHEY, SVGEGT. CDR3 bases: TGTGCCAGCAGTTCCCTCAGGGTACAGTTCGAGCAGTACTTC. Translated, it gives CASSSLRVQFEQYF.

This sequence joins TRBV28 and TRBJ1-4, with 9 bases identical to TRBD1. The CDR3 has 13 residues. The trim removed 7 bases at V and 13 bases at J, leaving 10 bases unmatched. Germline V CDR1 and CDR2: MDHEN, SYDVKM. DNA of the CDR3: TGTGCCAGCACACCAGGCGGGGACAGGGCACTGTTTTTT. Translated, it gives CASTPGGDRALFF.

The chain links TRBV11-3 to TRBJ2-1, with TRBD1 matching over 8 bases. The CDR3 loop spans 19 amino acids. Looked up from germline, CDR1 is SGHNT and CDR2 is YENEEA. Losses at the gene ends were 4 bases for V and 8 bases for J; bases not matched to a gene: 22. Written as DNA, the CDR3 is TGTGCCAGCAGCTCTGGTTGGGGACAGGCAATGCAGCTGGTCGATGAGCAGTTCTTC. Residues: CASSSGWGQAMQLVDEQFF.

The CDR3 protein is CASSLLGTGYNEQFF. CDR3 in DNA: TGTGCCAGCAGCTTATTGGGGACAGGTTACAATGAGCAGTTCTTC. The chain joins TRBV7-2 to TRBJ2-1, with 8 bases that match TRBD1. Germline CDR1 is SGHTA and CDR2 is FQGNSA. V lost 2 bases, J lost 4 bases, and 4 bases stayed unmatched. This CDR3 spans 15 amino acids.

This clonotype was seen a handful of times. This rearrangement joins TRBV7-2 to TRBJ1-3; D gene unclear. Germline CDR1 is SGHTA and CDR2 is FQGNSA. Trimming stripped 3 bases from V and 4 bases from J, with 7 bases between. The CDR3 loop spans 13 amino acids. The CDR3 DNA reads TGTGCCAGCAGCTTGGTTCTCGGAAACACCATATATTTT. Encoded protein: CASSLVLGNTIYF.

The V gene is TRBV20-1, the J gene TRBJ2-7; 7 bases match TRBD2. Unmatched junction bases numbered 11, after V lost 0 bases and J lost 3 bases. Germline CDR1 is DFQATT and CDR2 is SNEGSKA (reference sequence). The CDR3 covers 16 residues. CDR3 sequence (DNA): TGCAGTGCTAGAGATATATTGGGCGGGGGAGGCTACGAGCAGTACTTC. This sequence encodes CSARDILGGGGYEQYF.